The present TCR beta chain was sequenced within a study of metastatic and nonmetastatic thyroid tumors. Study findings and constraints: Malignant thyroid tumors reportedly had TCR beta diversity that was significantly higher than in benign nodules, in blood and tumor.

This clone appeared a few times. The antigen remains unidentified. Thyroid surgery had not been preceded by any treatment in any patient. The CDR3 has 15 amino acids. The V and J ends lost 0 bases and 7 bases respectively, with 13 bases between them. CDR1 is DFQATT, CDR2 SNEGSKA, per germline (reference sequence). TCRdb re-clonotyped the PCR reads via MiXCR. The sample consists of more than 40,000 clones, 28% of them appearing once. Source material: blood. This chain links TRBV20-1 with TRBJ1-6, with D uncertain. The clonotype comes from a male donor with papillary thyroid cancer or a benign thyroid nodule (not recorded which). Some clones in this sample may be carry-over from other donors' samples. The CDR3 region is CSARDLDTTNSPLHF. The CDR3 DNA follows: TGCAGTGCTAGAGATCTTGACACGACGAATTCACCCCTCCACTTT.